The entry below gives a single TCR beta chain sequence along with its context. Its antigen is not known. Treatment reported: approximately 11-day PBMC culture with coronavirus spike peptide pools or control peptides (ViraFEST assay). Expansion of antigen-specific T cells with peptide pools by ViraFEST preceded sequencing of TCRs. The CDR3 loop spans 15 amino acids. Germline V lookup: CDR1 SGHNT, CDR2 YYREEE (reference sequence). The V gene end was trimmed by 0 bases and the J gene end by 2 bases; junction bases not matched to a gene: 2. Cultured CD4+ T-cell DNA underwent Oncomine TCR Beta short-read sequencing. TCRdb re-called the PCR reads with MiXCR, one entry per CDR3 protein. The repertoire holds 15,000 to 18,000 distinct CDR3 sequences, with 40% to 55% as singletons. The record originates from a study of vaccination and CD4 T cells after COVID-19. Whole-study context: Stimulation of the cells used overlapping spike peptide pools from SARS-CoV-2 and from the common cold coronaviruses HCoV-NL63, HCoV-OC43 and HCoV-229E.

Regarding the study as a whole: Early timepoints after natural infection were not analyzed in these convalescent patients.

This TCR came from a human donor who had recovered from COVID-19. The sequencing here drew on CD4+ T cells from blood, cultured in vitro, taken before SARS-CoV-2 vaccination. The chain has TRBV5-4 and TRBJ1-2; 9 positions match TRBD1. The CDR3 DNA is TGTGCCAGCAGCTTGGCCGGACAGGGGAACTATGGCTACACCTTC. Translating it yields CASSLAGQGNYGYTF.